This note documents a single TCR beta chain sequence. This entry comes from a study of blood T cells in healthy people across ages. A sample-barcoded 5' primer and a J-beta primer mix were used in a second PCR of roughly 6 to 11 cycles. Each cDNA was tagged by a template-switch adaptor containing 12 random nucleotides. Each CDR3 protein is one row after TCRdb ran MiXCR on the 5' RACE reads. The profile shows roughly 700,000 distinct CDR3 sequences, about 52% of them singletons. Trimming took 0 bases from V and 3 from J, leaving 11 bases between them. CDR1 is LNHNV and CDR2 is YYDKDF in the germline V gene (reference sequence). The CDR3 is 16 residues long.

Sample: blood. The TCR comes from a woman aged 60-75 years in good health. The rearrangement links TRBV15 to TRBJ2-2, with D perhaps matching TRBD1 (5 bases). In nucleotides, the CDR3 is TGTGCCACCAGCAGAGAGCTGAAGGGGCACACCGGGGAGCTGTTTTTT. This encodes CATSRELKGHTGELFF.